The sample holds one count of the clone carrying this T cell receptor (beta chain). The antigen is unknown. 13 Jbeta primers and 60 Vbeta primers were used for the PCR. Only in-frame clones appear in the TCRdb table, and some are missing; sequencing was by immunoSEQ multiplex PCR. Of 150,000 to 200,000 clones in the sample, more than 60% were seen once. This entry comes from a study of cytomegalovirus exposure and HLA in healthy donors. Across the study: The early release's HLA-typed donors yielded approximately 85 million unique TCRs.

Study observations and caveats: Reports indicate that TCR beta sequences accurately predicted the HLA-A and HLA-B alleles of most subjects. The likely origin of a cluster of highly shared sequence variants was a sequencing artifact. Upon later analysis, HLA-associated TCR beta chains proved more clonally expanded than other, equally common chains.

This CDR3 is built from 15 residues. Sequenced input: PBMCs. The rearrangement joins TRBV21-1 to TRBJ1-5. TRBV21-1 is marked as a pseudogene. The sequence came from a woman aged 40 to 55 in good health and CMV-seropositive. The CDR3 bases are TGTGCCAGCAGCTCGTCCGAGTATAGCAATCAGCCCCAGCATTTT. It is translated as CASSSSEYSNQPQHF.